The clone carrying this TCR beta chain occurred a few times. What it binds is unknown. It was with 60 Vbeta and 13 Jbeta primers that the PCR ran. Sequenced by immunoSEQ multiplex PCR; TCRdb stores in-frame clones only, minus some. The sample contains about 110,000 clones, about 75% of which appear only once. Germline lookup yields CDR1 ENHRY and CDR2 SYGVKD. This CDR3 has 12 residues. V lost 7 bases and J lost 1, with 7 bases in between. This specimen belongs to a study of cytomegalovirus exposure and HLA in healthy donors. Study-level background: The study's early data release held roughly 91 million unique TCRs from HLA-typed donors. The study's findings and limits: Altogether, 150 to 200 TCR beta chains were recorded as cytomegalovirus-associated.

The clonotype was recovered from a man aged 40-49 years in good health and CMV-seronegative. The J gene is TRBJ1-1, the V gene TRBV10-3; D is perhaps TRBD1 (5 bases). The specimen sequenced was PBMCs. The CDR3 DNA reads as TGTGCCATCACCGGGGGGAACACTGAAGCTTTCTTT. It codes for CAITGGNTEAFF.